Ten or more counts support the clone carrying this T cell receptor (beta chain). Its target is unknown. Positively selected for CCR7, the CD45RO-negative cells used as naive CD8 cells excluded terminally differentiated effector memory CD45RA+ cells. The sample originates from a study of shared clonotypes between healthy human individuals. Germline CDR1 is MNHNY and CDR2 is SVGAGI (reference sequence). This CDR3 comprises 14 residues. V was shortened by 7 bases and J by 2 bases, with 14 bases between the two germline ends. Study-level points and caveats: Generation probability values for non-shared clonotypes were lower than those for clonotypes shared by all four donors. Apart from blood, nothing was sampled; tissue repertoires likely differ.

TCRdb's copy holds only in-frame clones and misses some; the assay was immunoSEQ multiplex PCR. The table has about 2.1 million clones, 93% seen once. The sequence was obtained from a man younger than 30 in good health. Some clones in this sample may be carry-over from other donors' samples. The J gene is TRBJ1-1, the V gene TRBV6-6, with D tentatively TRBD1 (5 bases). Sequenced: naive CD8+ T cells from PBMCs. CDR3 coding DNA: TGTGCCAGCACCTTCTTCGGGGGAAACACTGAAGCTTTCTTT. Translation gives CASTFFGGNTEAFF.